These T cell receptor beta chains were read from a single sample in a study of control samples from healthy donors and cancer patients. The assay was immunoSEQ multiplex PCR, and TCRdb's table has in-frame clones only and misses some. Of tens of thousands of clones listed, around 93% are singletons. Sequenced sample: PBMCs. The receptors were sampled from a man aged 25 to 45 with colorectal cancer. CDR3s include the opening cysteine and the closing phenylalanine or tryptophan. Fields, in order: V gene, clone size, D gene, J gene, CDR3 protein, CDR3 DNA. D genes are given only for firm matches. Size is omitted from some rows. Given values are once, few, many or a class for expanded clones.

>TRBV6-5|NA|NA|TRBJ1-5
CASSSLGSQPQHF
TGTGCCAGCAGTTCCTTGGGGAGTCAGCCCCAGCATTTT
>TRBV10-1|few|NA|TRBJ2-5
CASLGRERETQYF
TGCGCCAGCCTAGGCAGGGAAAGGGAGACCCAGTACTTC
>TRBV2|NA|TRBD2|TRBJ2-1
CASSPLAGDHNEQFF
TGTGCCAGCAGTCCCCTAGCGGGGGACCACAATGAGCAGTTCTTC
>TRBV3-1/TRBV3-2|NA|NA|TRBJ2-1
CASSFRSSYNEQFF
TGTGCCAGCAGCTTTAGATCTTCCTACAATGAGCAGTTCTTC
>TRBV24-1|once|NA|TRBJ1-1
CATSDAILHEAFF
TGTGCCACCAGTGACGCCATTCTACATGAAGCTTTCTTT
>TRBV10-3|NA|TRBD2|TRBJ2-1
CASKPRLAAYNEQFF
TGTGCCTCAAAACCAAGACTAGCGGCGTACAATGAGCAGTTCTTC
>TRBV5-6|NA|TRBD2|TRBJ2-1
CASSPRGGRDNEQFF
TGTGCCAGCAGCCCCCGGGGGGGCCGGGACAATGAGCAGTTCTTC
>TRBV14|NA|NA|TRBJ1-2
CASSQEVSRDGYTF
TGTGCCAGCAGCCAAGAGGTGTCGAGGGATGGCTACACCTTC
>TRBV7-9|NA|NA|TRBJ1-2
CASSATATDYGYTF
TGTGCCAGCAGCGCGACCGCGACGGACTATGGCTACACCTTC
>TRBV20-1|NA|NA|TRBJ1-3
CSADGGNTIYF
TGCAGTGCTGACGGAGGAAACACCATATATTTT
>TRBV7-2|NA|NA|TRBJ2-5
CASKRDSHRETQYF
TGTGCCAGCAAGAGGGACTCCCATCGGGAGACCCAGTACTTC
>TRBV2|NA|NA|TRBJ1-4
CASSPSRNEKLFF
TGTGCCAGCAGCCCCTCAAGGAATGAAAAACTGTTTTTT
>TRBV7-9|once|NA|TRBJ2-7
CASNSQGLGYEQYF
TGTGCCAGCAACTCCCAGGGGCTGGGATACGAGCAGTACTTC
>TRBV4-3|once|NA|TRBJ2-1
CASSQGAGGRYNEQFF
TGCGCCAGCAGCCAAGGGGCCGGAGGACGCTACAATGAGCAGTTCTTC
>TRBV30|NA|NA|TRBJ2-3
CACQGGGTDTQYF
TGTGCCTGTCAAGGGGGGGGCACAGATACGCAGTATTTT
>TRBV30|NA|TRBD1|TRBJ2-3
CAWRRGQTDTQYF
TGTGCCTGGAGGAGGGGGCAAACAGATACGCAGTATTTT
>TRBV4-1|once|NA|TRBJ2-1
CASSQATGPLYNEQFF
TGCGCCAGCAGCCAAGCCACAGGGCCGCTTTACAATGAGCAGTTCTTC